This TCR beta chain was retrieved from a study of T-cell reconstitution after alpha-beta-depleted transplantation in children. Comment on this clonotype: No antigen is known for it.

The CDR3 contains 10 residues. J was trimmed by 13 bases and V by 10 bases; bases with no gene match: 6. Germline V CDR1 and CDR2: MNHEY, SVGAGI. The authors prepared the TCRbeta library with unique molecular identifiers. TCRdb processed the PCR reads anew with MiXCR; each CDR3 protein has one entry. The repertoire consists of about 1,000,000 distinct CDR3 sequences, with about 29% occurring once and the leading ten covering roughly 31%. Regarding the study as a whole: Elevated TCRbeta diversity at day 60 was traced, in some patients, to surviving recipient T cells and thymic progenitors. A year post-transplant, T-cell counts and diversity derived mostly from newly produced T cells. Expanded graft clones numbering several hundred reportedly gave rise to alpha-beta T cells about two months after transplant.

This clonotype originated in a boy under three years old who had a stem cell transplant for SCID, so the T cells may come from the graft donor. The sample was PBMCs, mostly from graft donor cells, taken 360 days after TCRalphabeta/CD19-depleted stem cell transplant. This rearrangement joins TRBV6-5 to TRBJ2-1; 8 positions agree with TRBD2. The CDR3 sequence is CATLAGIQFF. CDR3 sequence (DNA): TGTGCCACCTTAGCGGGGATCCAGTTCTTC.